This TCR beta chain is drawn from a study of PD-1 blockade in mismatch repair-deficient tumors. Findings of the study overall: Tumor-resident clones, often undetectable pretreatment in blood, expanded then contracted after pembrolizumab.

About this clone itself: Its antigen remains unknown.

All patients were mismatch repair deficient, assessed by either PCR or immunohistochemistry. TCRs were sequenced from a few patients responding to pembrolizumab. Sequenced by immunoSEQ multiplex PCR; TCRdb stores in-frame clones only, minus some. Of some 130,000 clones listed, 88% are singletons. The CDR3 runs to 15 residues. V lost 1 base to trimming and J lost 2 bases; unmatched junction nucleotides: 4. Germline V gives CDR1 MNHEY, CDR2 SVGAGI. The sequence was obtained from an adult with mismatch repair-deficient cancer. Here the sequenced sample was peripheral blood, taken about 17 months after starting pembrolizumab. The rearrangement links TRBV6-5 to TRBJ2-7, with 8 positions matching TRBD2. The DNA of the CDR3 is TGTGCCAGCAGTTACTTCACTAGCGGTACCTACGAGCAGTACTTC. This gives the protein CASSYFTSGTYEQYF.